The next 8 T cell receptor beta chains were all read from a single sample in a study of CD8+ T cells in alopecia areata. Reverse transcribed after extraction, RNA yielded cDNA as the sequencing template. Clones were sequenced by immunoSEQ multiplex PCR, and TCRdb holds only the in-frame ones, with some missing. The sample holds roughly 180,000 clones; roughly 50% are singletons and the top ten take 10% to 12%. Treatment defined: oral pan-JAK inhibitor, 5-10 mg twice daily. The sample consisted of CD8+ T cells sorted from blood, taken at week 24, from a patient treated with tofacitinib. Receptors originate from a human donor with alopecia areata.

This chain uses TRBV11-3 with TRBJ2-2; possibly TRBD1 for D (6 bases). The V end was cut by 5 bases, the J end by 6 bases, with 13 bases between. The CDR3 spans 14 residues. Per germline, CDR1 SGHNT and CDR2 YENEEA. CDR3 DNA sequence: TGTGCCAGCAGCCCTACAGGGTCCTCCGGGGAGCTGTTTTTT. It encodes CASSPTGSSGELFF.

Worth noting for this clone: An end of the junction differs from the germline gene, which may be a read error. Other DNA sequences from this sample encode an identical CDR3 as well. CDR3 nucleotides: TGTGCCAGCATGCGGGAGAACACCGGGGAGCTATTTTTT. Translating it yields CASMRENTGELFF. J is TRBJ2-2 and V is TRBV27; 7 nucleotides agree with TRBD2. The germline gives CDR1 MNHEY, CDR2 SMNVEV (reference sequence). This CDR3 has 13 amino acids.

The rearrangement joins TRBV25-1 to TRBJ2-7; D tentatively fits TRBD1 or TRBD2 (5 bases each). Germline CDR1 and CDR2: MGHDK and SYGVNS. The CDR3 totals 13 residues. Trimming removed 6 bases at V and 3 bases at J, with 12 bases between. Written as DNA, the CDR3 is TGTGCCAGCAGACCCAGGGAGAGCTACGAGCAGTACTTC. Protein product: CASRPRESYEQYF.

The gene calls are TRBV30 and TRBJ1-1; the D is unclear. CDR1 and CDR2 from the germline V gene are GTSNPN and SVGIG (reference sequence). The V end lost 0 bases, the J end lost 4 bases, and 9 bases lay between the germline ends. The CDR3 is 13 residues long. The CDR3 DNA reads as TGTGCCTGGAGTGTACAGCCGGGCACTGAAGCTTTCTTT. Its translation is CAWSVQPGTEAFF.

The chain couples TRBV14 to TRBJ1-1; weak D call: TRBD1 (5 bases). The CDR3 sequence is 14 residues long. The V gene's germline CDR1 is SGHDN and CDR2 FVKESK. Trimming removed 1 base at V and 3 bases at J, with 9 bases between. In DNA form, the CDR3 reads TGTGCCAGCAGCCAAGGGGGCCGGTACACTGAAGCTTTCTTT. It encodes CASSQGGRYTEAFF.

The rearrangement links TRBV29-1 to TRBJ2-7; 7 nucleotides match TRBD1. Per germline, CDR1 SQVTM and CDR2 ANQGSEA. The length of the CDR3 is 13 residues. Trimming took 7 bases from V and 2 from J; bases not matched to a gene: 8. The CDR3 DNA follows: TGCAGCGCCGAGGGGGCCGAAACCTACGAGCAGTACTTC. Protein: CSAEGAETYEQYF.

V gene TRBV27 combines with J gene TRBJ2-2; D is possibly TRBD2 (7 bases). This CDR3 has 14 residues. Germline V gene data show CDR1 as MNHEY and CDR2 as SMNVEV (reference sequence). The V end was cut by 4 bases, the J end by 7 bases, with 13 bases between. This CDR3 reads CASSYGGPVGELFF. Written as DNA, the CDR3 is TGTGCCAGCAGTTACGGGGGGCCGGTCGGGGAGCTGTTTTTT.

The chain couples TRBV30 to TRBJ1-6; D is unclear. Trimming removed 3 bases at V and 10 bases at J, with 10 bases between. Germline-derived CDR1 and CDR2 are GTSNPN and SVGIG (reference sequence). This CDR3 comprises 12 residues. CDR3 in amino acids: CAWSGSDSPLHF. In DNA form, the CDR3 reads TGTGCCTGGAGCGGGAGTGACTCACCCCTCCACTTT. Filled out from reference TRBV30 and TRBJ1-6, the complete variable domain reads SQTIHQWPATLVQPVGSPLSLECTVEGTSNPNLYWYRQAAGRGLQLLFYSVGIGQISSEVPQNLSASRPQDRQFILSSKKLLLSDSGFYLCAWSGSDSPLHFGNGTRLTVT.